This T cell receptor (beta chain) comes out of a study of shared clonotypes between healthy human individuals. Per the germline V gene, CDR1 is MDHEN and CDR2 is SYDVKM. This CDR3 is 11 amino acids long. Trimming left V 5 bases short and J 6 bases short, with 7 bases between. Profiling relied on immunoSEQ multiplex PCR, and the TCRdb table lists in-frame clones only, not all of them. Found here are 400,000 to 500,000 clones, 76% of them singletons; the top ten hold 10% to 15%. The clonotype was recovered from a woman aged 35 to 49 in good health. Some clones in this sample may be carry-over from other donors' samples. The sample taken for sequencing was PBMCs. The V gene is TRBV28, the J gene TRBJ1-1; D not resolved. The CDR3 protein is CASSPSPEAFF. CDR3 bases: TGTGCCAGCAGTCCCTCGCCTGAAGCTTTCTTT.